A selection of T cell receptor beta chains follows, all from one sample in a study of technical replicates of blood from a handful of donors. Using immunoSEQ multiplex PCR, the repertoire was profiled, and TCRdb retains in-frame clones only, with some absent. Here the sample spans tens of thousands of clones, roughly 92% being singletons. Sequenced: T cells isolated from PBMCs. These receptors came from a human donor in good health. Both conserved end residues are part of each CDR3. The D gene is left open where the match is weak. Some rows have no size entry. The others give once, few or many, or a class for an expanded clone.

>NA|TRBV9|TRBJ1-1|NA
CASSAEGHYANTEAFF
TGTGCCAGCAGCGCCGAGGGACACTACGCGAACACTGAAGCTTTCTTT
>NA|TRBV6-5|TRBJ1-2|NA
CASSRSLGGHGYTF
TGTGCCAGCAGTCGTTCTTTGGGGGGGCATGGCTACACCTTC
>NA|TRBV5-8|TRBJ2-5|NA
CASSDSGTLGTQYF
TGTGCCAGCAGCGATTCCGGGACATTGGGGACCCAGTACTTC
>NA|TRBV6-4|TRBJ2-5|once
CARRGGGLGETQYF
TGTGCCCGACGAGGGGGGGGCTTGGGAGAGACCCAGTACTTC
>NA|TRBV30|TRBJ2-5|NA
CAWRWTEETQYF
TGTGCCTGGAGATGGACTGAAGAGACCCAGTACTTC
>TRBD2|TRBV2|TRBJ2-7|NA
CASGTSGNEQYF
TGTGCCAGCGGGACTAGCGGGAACGAGCAGTACTTC
>TRBD1|TRBV29-1|TRBJ2-7|NA
CSGRDSYEQYF
TGCAGCGGCCGGGACAGCTACGAGCAGTACTTC
>TRBD2|TRBV6-5|TRBJ2-1|NA
CASSSLGRARNEQFF
TGTGCCAGCAGTTCCCTCGGGAGGGCCCGGAATGAGCAGTTCTTC
>TRBD1|TRBV4-3|TRBJ2-3|NA
CASSPTRTGGADTQYF
TGCGCCAGCAGCCCGACTAGGACAGGGGGAGCAGATACGCAGTATTTT
>NA|TRBV18|TRBJ2-1|NA
CASSPRAADTYNEQFF
TGTGCCAGCTCACCACGGGCAGCGGATACCTACAATGAGCAGTTCTTC
>NA|TRBV6-5|TRBJ1-3|NA
CASSSPGTGNTIYF
TGTGCCAGCAGTAGCCCGGGGACTGGAAACACCATATATTTT
>NA|TRBV28|TRBJ1-2|NA
CASSLYRENYGYTF
TGTGCCAGCAGTTTGTACAGGGAGAACTATGGCTACACCTTC
>TRBD1|TRBV5-1|TRBJ2-7|NA
CASSISRDRVYEQYF
TGCGCCAGCAGCATTTCCCGGGACAGGGTTTACGAGCAGTACTTC
>NA|TRBV6-6|TRBJ1-2|NA
CASRWETHGYTF
TGTGCCAGCAGATGGGAGACTCATGGCTACACCTTC
>TRBD1|TRBV4-1|TRBJ1-5|NA
CASSQVVGQGQMWPQHF
TGCGCCAGCAGCCAAGTAGTGGGACAGGGCCAAATGTGGCCCCAGCATTTT
>NA|TRBV19|TRBJ2-5|NA
CASSRTAQETQYF
TGTGCCAGTAGTAGGACAGCCCAAGAGACCCAGTACTTC
>TRBD2|TRBV5-4|TRBJ2-5|NA
CASSGGDPGETQYF
TGTGCCAGCAGCGGGGGGGACCCGGGAGAGACCCAGTACTTC
>TRBD1|TRBV18|TRBJ2-3|NA
CASSLQGSHTDTQYF
TGTGCCAGCTCACTACAGGGGTCACACACAGATACGCAGTATTTT
>TRBD2|TRBV28|TRBJ2-7|NA
CASSKLAEIPYEQYF
TGTGCCAGCAGTAAACTAGCGGAGATACCGTACGAGCAGTACTTC
>TRBD2|TRBV5-4|TRBJ2-7|NA
CASRSGRSSYEQYF
TGTGCCAGCAGAAGCGGGAGGTCCTCTTACGAGCAGTACTTC
>NA|TRBV14|TRBJ2-7|NA
CASSQRPIRGEQYF
TGTGCCAGCAGCCAACGCCCCATAAGGGGCGAGCAGTACTTC
>NA|TRBV29-1|TRBJ2-7|NA
CSVERDSPYEQYF
TGCAGCGTTGAGCGGGACAGCCCCTACGAGCAGTACTTC
>NA|TRBV5-1|TRBJ1-1|NA
CASSLTTGIETEAFF
TGCGCCAGCAGCTTAACAACAGGGATTGAAACTGAAGCTTTCTTT
>NA|TRBV29-1|TRBJ2-3|NA
CSAATVITTDTQYF
TGCAGCGCCGCCACAGTGATTACCACAGATACGCAGTATTTT
>NA|TRBV6-1|TRBJ1-1|NA
CASSEIFGNTEAFF
TGTGCCAGCAGTGAGATCTTCGGGAACACTGAAGCTTTCTTT
>TRBD1|TRBV14|TRBJ1-2|few
CASSPTQGAGGYTF
TGTGCCAGCAGCCCTACCCAGGGGGCTGGTGGCTACACCTTC
>NA|TRBV18|TRBJ1-5|NA
CASSPRGLGQPQHF
TGTGCCAGCTCACCCAGAGGTTTAGGTCAGCCCCAGCATTTT
>NA|TRBV4-1|TRBJ1-1|few
CASSQLDGGSRTEAFF
TGCGCCAGCAGCCAACTCGACGGGGGGAGTAGGACTGAAGCTTTCTTT
>NA|TRBV30|TRBJ2-7|once
CAWSPGEGPIYEQYF
TGTGCCTGGAGTCCCGGGGAAGGACCGATCTACGAGCAGTACTTC
>TRBD1|TRBV11-2|TRBJ1-2|NA
CASSLGQAFYGYTF
TGTGCCAGCAGCCTCGGACAGGCCTTCTATGGCTACACCTTC
>TRBD1|TRBV27|TRBJ1-2|NA
CASSGTGQYGYTF
TGTGCCAGCAGTGGGACAGGTCAATATGGCTACACCTTC
>NA|TRBV25-1|TRBJ2-7|NA
CASSAARRCRYF
TGTGCCAGCAGCGCGGCAAGAAGGTGTCGGTACTTC